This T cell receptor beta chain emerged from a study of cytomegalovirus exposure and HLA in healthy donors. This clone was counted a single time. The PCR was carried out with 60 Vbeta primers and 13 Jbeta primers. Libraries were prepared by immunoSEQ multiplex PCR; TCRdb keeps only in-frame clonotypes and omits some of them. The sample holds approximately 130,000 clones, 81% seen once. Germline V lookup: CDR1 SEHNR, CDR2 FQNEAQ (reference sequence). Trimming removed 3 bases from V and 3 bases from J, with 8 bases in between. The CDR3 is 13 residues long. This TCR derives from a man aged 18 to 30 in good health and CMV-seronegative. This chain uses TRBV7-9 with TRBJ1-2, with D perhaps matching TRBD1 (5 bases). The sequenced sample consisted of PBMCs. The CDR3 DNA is TGTGCCAGCAGCTTGACAGAGGACTATGGCTACACCTTC. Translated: CASSLTEDYGYTF.